This is a list of T cell receptor beta chains from one sample in a study of shared T cell receptors in the human thymus. Sequencing was performed with immunoSEQ multiplex PCR; in TCRdb, only in-frame clones are kept and a portion is missing. The sample includes hundreds of thousands of clones, around 87% of them seen just once. The sample was also reused in another study, on human thymus T cells.

Material for sequencing was thymocytes. The receptors originated from a boy less than two years old with a congenital heart defect. Each CDR3 is given with its conserved first and last residue. The D gene is left open where the match is weak. Where a row states a size, it is once, few, many or the class of an expanded clone; other rows omit it.

v_call: TRBV15
d_call: NA
j_call: TRBJ2-7
clone_size: NA
cdr3_nt: TGTGCCACCAGCACCTTTTCCGAGCAGTACTTC
cdr3_aa: CATSTFSEQYF

v_call: TRBV7-3
d_call: NA
j_call: TRBJ1-5
clone_size: NA
cdr3_nt: TGTGCCAGCAGCTTAATTCCTAAACGACAGATTGTCAGCAATCAGCCCCAGCATTTT
cdr3_aa: CASSLIPKRQIVSNQPQHF

v_call: TRBV4-3
d_call: TRBD2
j_call: TRBJ2-7
clone_size: NA
cdr3_nt: TGCGCCAGCAGCCAATACCTTACTAGCGGGGGGCCATCCTACGAGCAGTACTTC
cdr3_aa: CASSQYLTSGGPSYEQYF

v_call: TRBV5-5
d_call: TRBD2
j_call: TRBJ2-1
clone_size: NA
cdr3_nt: TGTGCCAGCAGCCCGGGACTAGCGGGGGGGCCGCTGTCCTACAATGAGCAGTTCTTC
cdr3_aa: CASSPGLAGGPLSYNEQFF

v_call: TRBV12-5
d_call: TRBD2
j_call: TRBJ2-3
clone_size: NA
cdr3_nt: TGTGCTAGTGGTTTGGTACTGAGCGGGGGGGCAGATACGCAGTATTTT
cdr3_aa: CASGLVLSGGADTQYF

v_call: TRBV7-8
d_call: NA
j_call: TRBJ1-6
clone_size: NA
cdr3_nt: TGTGCCAGCAGCTCAGGGCGGCGGGGTTCGGATGAGTCACCCCTCCACTTT
cdr3_aa: CASSSGRRGSDESPLHF

v_call: TRBV25-1
d_call: NA
j_call: TRBJ2-1
clone_size: NA
cdr3_nt: TGTGCCAGCAGTGAAACGGCTACAGGCTACAATGAGCAGTTCTTC
cdr3_aa: CASSETATGYNEQFF

v_call: TRBV4-1
d_call: NA
j_call: TRBJ1-2
clone_size: NA
cdr3_nt: TGCGCCAGCAGCCAAGTTAGGGGCGCGGATAACCCTAACTATGGCTACACCTTC
cdr3_aa: CASSQVRGADNPNYGYTF

v_call: TRBV20-1
d_call: NA
j_call: TRBJ2-1
clone_size: NA
cdr3_nt: TGCAGTGCTAACAAGGGGCATGAGCAGTTCTTC
cdr3_aa: CSANKGHEQFF

v_call: TRBV23-1
d_call: NA
j_call: TRBJ2-7
clone_size: NA
cdr3_nt: TGCGCCAGCAGTCAATCTTCCCGGGATTCCTACGAGCAGTACTTC
cdr3_aa: CASSQSSRDSYEQYF

v_call: TRBV28
d_call: TRBD2
j_call: TRBJ2-5
clone_size: NA
cdr3_nt: TGTGCCAGCAGTCCCGGGACTAGCGGGAGACGAGAGACCCAGTACTTC
cdr3_aa: CASSPGTSGRRETQYF

v_call: TRBV5-1
d_call: TRBD2
j_call: TRBJ2-3
clone_size: once
cdr3_nt: TGCGCCAGCAGCCCGGGACTAGCGGGGGCCCCGGGCACAGATACGCAGTATTTT
cdr3_aa: CASSPGLAGAPGTDTQYF

v_call: TRBV4-1
d_call: TRBD2
j_call: TRBJ2-7
clone_size: NA
cdr3_nt: TGCGCCAGCAGCCCAGGACTAGCTAGCTCCTACGAGCAGTACTTC
cdr3_aa: CASSPGLASSYEQYF

v_call: TRBV7-2
d_call: TRBD2
j_call: TRBJ2-3
clone_size: NA
cdr3_nt: TGTGCCAGCAGCCCCCGGGGGGGGAACCCCACAGATACGCAGTATTTT
cdr3_aa: CASSPRGGNPTDTQYF

v_call: TRBV27
d_call: NA
j_call: TRBJ1-2
clone_size: NA
cdr3_nt: TGTGCCAGCAGTTTATGGGCTCAAGGGGGAACTAACTATGGCTACACCTTC
cdr3_aa: CASSLWAQGGTNYGYTF

v_call: TRBV4-2
d_call: TRBD2
j_call: TRBJ2-2
clone_size: few
cdr3_nt: TGTGCCAGCAACAAGGGACTAGCGGGGGAGAGATTCAACACCGGGGAGCTGTTTTTT
cdr3_aa: CASNKGLAGERFNTGELFF

v_call: TRBV28
d_call: TRBD1
j_call: TRBJ1-5
clone_size: NA
cdr3_nt: TGTGCCAGCGAGGGACAGGGCCCTAATCAGCCCCAGCATTTT
cdr3_aa: CASEGQGPNQPQHF

v_call: TRBV11-2
d_call: NA
j_call: TRBJ1-1
clone_size: NA
cdr3_nt: TGTGCCAGCAGCTTAGAGGGGCGAGACACTGAAGCTTTCTTT
cdr3_aa: CASSLEGRDTEAFF

v_call: TRBV28
d_call: TRBD1
j_call: TRBJ2-7
clone_size: NA
cdr3_nt: TGTGCCAGCAGTTCACCCGACAGGGTAAGGGCCTGGTCGCGCTACGAGCAGTACTTC
cdr3_aa: CASSSPDRVRAWSRYEQYF

v_call: TRBV9
d_call: NA
j_call: TRBJ2-7
clone_size: NA
cdr3_nt: TGTGCCAGCAGCGTAGCTTCTAGGGGTTCCTACGAGCAGTACTTC
cdr3_aa: CASSVASRGSYEQYF

v_call: TRBV28
d_call: NA
j_call: TRBJ2-4
clone_size: NA
cdr3_nt: TGTGCCAGCAGTCCAAATCTACAGGTTATAGGAGCCAAAAACATTCAGTACTTC
cdr3_aa: CASSPNLQVIGAKNIQYF

v_call: TRBV11-2
d_call: TRBD1
j_call: TRBJ2-1
clone_size: NA
cdr3_nt: TGTGCCAGCAGCTCGACACCGGGACAGGGTTTGCGTGAGCAGTTCTTC
cdr3_aa: CASSSTPGQGLREQFF

v_call: TRBV11-2
d_call: TRBD1
j_call: TRBJ2-5
clone_size: NA
cdr3_nt: TGTGCCAGCAGCAGAACAGGGGCGGAAGAGACCCAGTACTTC
cdr3_aa: CASSRTGAEETQYF

v_call: TRBV29-1
d_call: NA
j_call: TRBJ1-1
clone_size: NA
cdr3_nt: TGCAGCGTTGAATTTCGCACTGAAGCTTTCTTT
cdr3_aa: CSVEFRTEAFF

v_call: TRBV30
d_call: NA
j_call: TRBJ2-5
clone_size: NA
cdr3_nt: TGTGCCTGGAGTGTACGTGGGGACATCCGCCCGGGAGAGACCCAGTACTTC
cdr3_aa: CAWSVRGDIRPGETQYF

v_call: TRBV5-4
d_call: TRBD2
j_call: TRBJ2-5
clone_size: NA
cdr3_nt: TGTGCCAGCAGCCAAATGATACTAGCGGGGGACGAGACCCAGTACTTC
cdr3_aa: CASSQMILAGDETQYF

v_call: TRBV6-1
d_call: NA
j_call: TRBJ2-7
clone_size: NA
cdr3_nt: TGTGCCACCACGAACAGGAGAAACCCCTACGAGCAGTACTTC
cdr3_aa: CATTNRRNPYEQYF

v_call: TRBV9
d_call: TRBD2
j_call: TRBJ2-5
clone_size: NA
cdr3_nt: TGTGCCAGCAGCGTAGGCTTAGCGGGGGGGCTAGAGACCCAGTACTTC
cdr3_aa: CASSVGLAGGLETQYF

v_call: TRBV6-5
d_call: TRBD1
j_call: TRBJ1-2
clone_size: NA
cdr3_nt: TGTGCCAGCAGTCAAAGGGACAGGGGCGGCTACACCTTC
cdr3_aa: CASSQRDRGGYTF

v_call: TRBV29-1
d_call: NA
j_call: TRBJ1-2
clone_size: NA
cdr3_nt: TGCAGCGTTGAACGTCCGAGGTTGGGTTATGGCTACACCTTC
cdr3_aa: CSVERPRLGYGYTF

v_call: TRBV5-1
d_call: NA
j_call: TRBJ2-3
clone_size: once
cdr3_nt: TGCGCCAGCAGCCTCGCGACAGGTAGCACAGATACGCAGTATTTT
cdr3_aa: CASSLATGSTDTQYF